The 32 T cell receptor beta chains given below trace back to one sample, sequenced in a study of CD8 T cell repertoires and HIV-1 epitope variants. Only in-frame clones appear in the TCRdb table, and some are missing; sequencing was by immunoSEQ multiplex PCR. Seen here are around 5,400 clones, about 65% observed once, and the top ten hold around two fifths. These TCRs are of unknown antigen specificity. The sequenced material came from cultured CD8+ T cells derived from PBMCs. Receptors were obtained from a male donor with HIV.

The chain joins TRBV6-5 to TRBJ1-1, with no clear D. In germline, CDR1 is MNHEY, CDR2 SVGAGI. The CDR3 totals 16 residues. V lost 2 bases to trimming and J lost 4 bases, with 17 bases between them. Written as DNA, the CDR3 is TGTGCCAGCAGTTACAACGCCTTCGGGCCAGTCACTGAAGCTTTCTTT. Translation: CASSYNAFGPVTEAFF.

Turning to this clone: A read error may account for a junction end that differs from germline. Other DNA variants within this sample encode the same CDR3. V and J are TRBV9 and TRBJ2-7, with D maybe TRBD2 (5 bases). Germline V gene lookup returns CDR1 SGDLS and CDR2 YYNGEE. This CDR3 is 14 amino acids long. The CDR3 nucleotides are TGCGCCAGCAGCGTAGAAGGGAGCTCCTACGAGCAGTACTTC. This gives the protein CASSVEGSSYEQYF. The full variable domain, completed using reference TRBV9 and TRBJ2-7, is DSGVTQTPKHLITATGQRVTLRCSPRSGDLSVYWYQQSLDQGLQFLIQYYNGEERAKGNILERFSAQQFPDLHSELNLSSLELGDSALYFCASSVEGSSYEQYFGPGTRLTVT.

The chain uses TRBV28 and TRBJ2-1; 15 nucleotides agree with TRBD2. Trimming took 4 bases from V and 8 from J; bases not matched to a gene: 3. The CDR3 sequence is 15 residues long. CDR1 is MDHEN and CDR2 is SYDVKM in the germline V gene. For the CDR3, the DNA is TGTGCCAGCAGTTGGACTAGCGGGAGGGGTGATGAGCAGTTCTTC. It is translated as CASSWTSGRGDEQFF.

The chain combines TRBV9 with TRBJ1-4, with 8 nucleotides matching TRBD1. Germline V gene lookup returns CDR1 SGDLS and CDR2 YYNGEE. CDR3 size: 15 residues. Losses at the gene ends were 3 bases for V and 8 bases for J; bases not matched to a gene: 9. This CDR3 reads CASSAGQGLGEKLFF. Written as DNA, the CDR3 is TGTGCCAGCAGCGCCGGACAGGGATTAGGGGAAAAACTGTTTTTT. Filled out from reference TRBV9 and TRBJ1-4, the complete variable domain reads DSGVTQTPKHLITATGQRVTLRCSPRSGDLSVYWYQQSLDQGLQFLIQYYNGEERAKGNILERFSAQQFPDLHSELNLSSLELGDSALYFCASSAGQGLGEKLFFGSGTQLSVL.

This clone was counted once. The chain combines TRBV29-1 with TRBJ2-3; 7 bases agree with TRBD2. Germline CDR1 reads SQVTM; CDR2 reads ANQGSEA. V trimming: 4 bases; J trimming: 2 bases; junction bases outside the gene matches: 9. The CDR3 contains 15 residues. The CDR3 reads CSVVNRGGDTDTQYF. For the CDR3, the DNA is TGCAGCGTTGTAAATAGGGGAGGGGACACAGATACGCAGTATTTT.

The table lists this clone with a few counts. The chain carries TRBV10-3 and TRBJ1-3, with a possible D match to TRBD1 (6 bases). V lost 0 bases to trimming and J lost 2 bases, with 8 bases between them. The CDR3 is 15 residues long. Germline V gene lookup returns CDR1 ENHRY and CDR2 SYGVKD. CDR3: CAISESRDTGNTIYF. The CDR3 bases are TGTGCCATCAGTGAGTCACGGGACACTGGAAACACCATATATTTT.

The chain links TRBV9 to TRBJ2-1; 10 positions match TRBD1. The V and J ends lost 3 bases and 4 bases, in that order; junction bases with no gene match: 4. CDR3 length: 15 residues. Germline V CDR1 and CDR2: SGDLS, YYNGEE. This chain's CDR3 is CASSGEDRGYNEQFF. The CDR3, as DNA: TGTGCCAGCAGCGGGGAGGACAGGGGGTACAATGAGCAGTTCTTC.

This clone was detected only a few times. The rearrangement joins TRBV29-1 to TRBJ2-7, with 7 bases matching TRBD1. Germline CDR1 SQVTM, CDR2 ANQGSEA. This CDR3 contains 15 residues. Trimming cost V 1 base and J 2 bases; bases outside gene matches: 8. CDR3 loop: CSVEVKGTGAYEQYF. The DNA of the CDR3 is TGCAGCGTTGAAGTAAAGGGTACAGGGGCCTACGAGCAGTACTTC.

The V gene is TRBV19, the J gene TRBJ2-5; the match to TRBD2 covers 11 bases. This CDR3 is 15 amino acids long. The ends lost 7 bases at V and 4 bases at J; junction bases unmatched: 8. Germline V gene sequence: CDR1 LNHDA, CDR2 SQIVND (reference sequence). The CDR3: CASTNSGRAGETQYF. The CDR3 DNA reads TGTGCCAGTACCAATAGCGGGAGGGCCGGAGAGACCCAGTACTTC.

This clone was counted only a few times. V usage is TRBV4-2 and J usage is TRBJ1-2, with 10 nucleotides matching TRBD1. Trimming took 3 bases from V and 2 from J; bases not matched to a gene: 3. CDR3 length: 15 amino acids. Germline CDR1 reads LGHNA; CDR2 reads YNFKEQ. The CDR3 sequence is CASSQQGQGNYGYTF. The CDR3 DNA reads TGTGCCAGCAGCCAGCAGGGACAGGGGAACTATGGCTACACCTTC.

The chain couples TRBV11-1 to TRBJ2-7; D may be TRBD1 or TRBD2 (5 bases each). CDR3 size: 17 residues. Germline CDR1 is SGHAT and CDR2 is FQDESV (reference sequence). V was clipped by 4 bases and J by 5 bases, with 24 bases between them. CDR3 region: CASSSRGGPRLTDEQYF. The CDR3 DNA reads TGTGCCAGCAGCTCCCGGGGCGGGCCCCGCCTTACCGACGAGCAGTACTTC.

The chain is built from TRBV29-1 and TRBJ2-3; D perhaps matches TRBD2 (5 bases). This CDR3 has 15 residues. V was cut by 1 base and J by 4 bases, with 15 bases left in between. Germline-derived CDR1 and CDR2 are SQVTM and ANQGSEA. Here the CDR3 DNA reads TGCAGCGTTGAAGGCGGACCGCCGAGGGCAGATACGCAGTATTTT. This sequence encodes CSVEGGPPRADTQYF.

This clone has a handful of counts. This chain links TRBV9 with TRBJ2-1; TRBD2 matches at 7 bases. The CDR3 is 14 residues long. Germline trimming cut 3 bases from V and 7 bases from J; bases unmatched to any gene: 7. Germline CDR1 and CDR2: SGDLS and YYNGEE. The CDR3 protein is CASSAGAGWNEQFF. CDR3 coding DNA: TGTGCCAGCAGCGCCGGAGCGGGGTGGAATGAGCAGTTCTTC.

The rearrangement uses TRBV5-4 and TRBJ2-7; 8 bases agree with TRBD2. Germline V gene data show CDR1 as SGHNT and CDR2 as YYREEE (reference sequence). V was pared by 2 bases and J by 3 bases, with 10 bases of the junction left unmatched. There are 16 residues in the CDR3. DNA of the CDR3: TGTGCCAGCAGCTTAGAGTTACTAGCGGCCCACTACGAGCAGTACTTC. Protein product: CASSLELLAAHYEQYF.

The rearrangement joins TRBV19 to TRBJ1-5; D is uncertain. This CDR3 spans 15 amino acids. The V end was cut by 3 bases, the J end by 4 bases, with 13 bases between. Germline V gene data show CDR1 as LNHDA and CDR2 as SQIVND (reference sequence). The CDR3 sequence is CASSIGLQTNQPQHF. DNA for the CDR3: TGTGCCAGTAGTATTGGATTGCAGACTAATCAGCCCCAGCATTTT.

The chain employs TRBV7-7 and TRBJ2-3, with a possible D match to TRBD1 (5 bases). The CDR3 spans 14 residues. In germline, CDR1 is SSHAT, CDR2 FNYEAQ (reference sequence). The V end was cut by 5 bases, the J end by 3 bases, with 12 bases between. CDR3: CASSTGHRTDTQYF. CDR3 sequence (DNA): TGTGCCAGCAGCACCGGGCACAGGACAGATACGCAGTATTTT.

The V gene is TRBV28, the J gene TRBJ2-1; 8 bases map to TRBD1. In germline, CDR1 is MDHEN, CDR2 SYDVKM. With 8 bases clipped from V and 7 bases from J, the junction kept 10 bases outside the gene matches. The CDR3 is 14 amino acids. The CDR3 loop reads CASGLGTGGNEQFF. CDR3 bases: TGTGCCAGCGGACTGGGGACAGGAGGGAATGAGCAGTTCTTC.

J is TRBJ2-1 and V is TRBV6-5, with D perhaps matching TRBD1 or TRBD2 (5 bases each). Trimming took 4 bases from V and 8 from J, leaving 15 bases between them. Germline lookup yields CDR1 MNHEY and CDR2 SVGAGI. This CDR3 spans 14 amino acids. The CDR3: CASSSLPGRDEQFF. The CDR3 DNA reads TGTGCCAGCAGTTCCCTCCCGGGGCGCGATGAGCAGTTCTTC.

This chain connects TRBV20-1 to TRBJ2-1; the D is unclear. Germline V lookup: CDR1 DFQATT, CDR2 SNEGSKA (reference sequence). This CDR3 comprises 11 residues. V gave up 5 bases and J gave up 3 bases, with 5 bases separating them. The DNA for the CDR3 is TGCAGTGCTCGCGTCTACAATGAGCAGTTCTTC. The encoded protein is CSARVYNEQFF.

The genes are TRBV30 and TRBJ1-4; perhaps TRBD1 as D (5 bases). The CDR3 consists of 16 residues. Trimming removed 1 base from V and 1 base from J, with 13 bases in between. The V gene's germline CDR1 is GTSNPN and CDR2 SVGIG (reference sequence). Here the CDR3 reads CAWSAPRRGTNEKLFF. Here the CDR3 DNA reads TGTGCCTGGAGTGCCCCGAGGAGGGGAACTAATGAAAAACTGTTTTTT.

This clone appeared once. The chain has TRBV6-6 and TRBJ2-1; D is perhaps TRBD1 or TRBD2 (5 bases each). V lost 5 bases and J 2 bases, leaving 10 bases between the germline ends. CDR3 length equals 14 residues. CDR1 is MNHNY and CDR2 is SVGAGI in the germline V gene (reference sequence). CDR3 bases: TGTGCCAGCAGTGTGGGGGACGCCTACAATGAGCAGTTCTTC. Its protein product is CASSVGDAYNEQFF.

The chain couples TRBV6-5 to TRBJ2-7, with 8 bases lining up with TRBD1. The V segment lost 2 bases and the J segment 6 bases; nucleotides outside the gene matches: 3. The CDR3 loop spans 13 amino acids. CDR1 is MNHEY, CDR2 SVGAGI, per germline. The CDR3 reads CASSYTTGAEQYF. The CDR3 nucleotides read TGTGCCAGCAGTTACACGACAGGGGCCGAGCAGTACTTC.

The CDR3 DNA is TGTGCCAGCAGTTTACCCGGCGGGGTCGGAGCTTTCTTT. Translating gives CASSLPGGVGAFF. V gene TRBV27 combines with J gene TRBJ1-1; the D is unclear. Looked up from germline, CDR1 is MNHEY and CDR2 is SMNVEV (reference sequence). The V end was cut by 2 bases, the J end by 10 bases, with 14 bases between. This CDR3 contains 13 residues.

This chain links TRBV7-9 with TRBJ2-2; D is perhaps TRBD1 (6 bases). Per the germline V gene, CDR1 is SEHNR and CDR2 is FQNEAQ (reference sequence). The CDR3 length is 13 residues. V lost 10 bases, J lost 5 bases, and 14 bases lay in between. The CDR3 here is CAIPGHSTGELFF. The CDR3 DNA sequence: TGTGCCATCCCGGGACATTCTACCGGGGAGCTGTTTTTT.

The J gene is TRBJ1-1, the V gene TRBV4-1, with TRBD1 matching over 8 bases. Germline assignment: CDR1 MGHRA and CDR2 YSYEKL. This CDR3 contains 16 residues. V lost 4 bases, J lost 0 bases, and 7 bases stayed unmatched. Written as DNA, the CDR3 is TGCGCCAGCAGCCCAGGGACAGGCCTGGTGAACACTGAAGCTTTCTTT. This codes for CASSPGTGLVNTEAFF.

This chain uses TRBV7-2 with TRBJ2-7, with 9 bases that match TRBD2. Trimming at V came to 1 base and at J to 5 bases, leaving 6 bases not matched to a gene. The CDR3 totals 15 residues. The germline gives CDR1 SGHTA, CDR2 FQGNSA. The CDR3 nucleotides read TGTGCCAGCAGCTTAGTAACTAGCGGGTTAAACGAGCAGTACTTC. Protein: CASSLVTSGLNEQYF.

Relative to its sample, this clone is large. The rearrangement uses TRBV27 and TRBJ2-7, with a tentative D call TRBD1 (6 bases). The CDR3 totals 16 residues. Germline values: CDR1 MNHEY, CDR2 SMNVEV (reference sequence). V was cut by 0 bases and J by 0 bases, with 12 bases left in between. CDR3 sequence: CASSLSQGTLSYEQYF. DNA of the CDR3: TGTGCCAGCAGTTTATCACAGGGAACCCTCTCCTACGAGCAGTACTTC.

This clone turned up a few times. J is TRBJ2-1 and V is TRBV7-8; 9 bases map to TRBD2. The germline gives CDR1 SGHVS, CDR2 FQNEAQ. CDR3 length: 17 residues. V was pared by 4 bases and J by 5 bases, with 12 bases of the junction left unmatched. In nucleotides, the CDR3 is TGTGCCAGCAGCTCTAGCTTCTGGACTAGCGTAAACAATGAGCAGTTCTTC. Its translation is CASSSSFWTSVNNEQFF.

J is TRBJ2-2 and V is TRBV23-1; no clear D gene. TRBV23-1 falls under the ORF class, with uncertain function. V was pared by 0 bases and J by 3 bases, with 8 bases between. The CDR3 extends over 15 amino acids. The CDR3 loop reads CASSQSTLYTGELFF. The DNA for the CDR3 is TGCGCCAGCAGTCAATCGACCCTCTACACCGGGGAGCTGTTTTTT.

Only a few counts were recorded for this clone. This chain connects TRBV7-8 to TRBJ2-3; TRBD2 agrees at 8 bases. The CDR3 totals 17 residues. Germline lookup yields CDR1 SGHVS and CDR2 FQNEAQ. V shed 1 base and J 2 bases; nucleotides not matched to a gene: 8. The CDR3 loop is CASSLGYAGGPTDTQYF. The CDR3 bases are TGTGCCAGCAGCTTAGGTTACGCGGGGGGTCCCACAGATACGCAGTATTTT.

This clone is a singleton in its sample. V and J are TRBV6-5 and TRBJ2-7, with D perhaps TRBD1 (5 bases). The CDR3 is 14 amino acids. V lost 0 bases, J lost 5 bases, and 11 bases lay in between. The germline V gene encodes CDR1 MNHEY and CDR2 SVGAGI. The CDR3 reads CASSYSLLGDEQYF. DNA for the CDR3: TGTGCCAGCAGTTACTCCCTCTTAGGGGACGAGCAGTACTTC.

This clone occurred a few times. The chain recombines TRBV28 with TRBJ2-5; D gene unclear. V gave up 7 bases and J gave up 7 bases, with 16 bases separating them. Per the germline V gene, CDR1 is MDHEN and CDR2 is SYDVKM. This CDR3 contains 13 residues. In DNA form, the CDR3 reads TGTGCCAGCACCTCGCCCCGCCTACGGACCCAGTACTTC. This sequence encodes CASTSPRLRTQYF.